These T cell receptor beta chains were read from a single sample in a study of T cells in localized non-small cell lung cancer. Generated by immunoSEQ multiplex PCR, the TCRdb table keeps only in-frame clones and is missing some. This sample has tens of thousands of clones, with just under 85% found just once. The starting material was peripheral blood, obtained before any cancer treatment. These receptors came from a man aged 40-75 years with stage I lung adenocarcinoma. Both conserved end residues are part of each CDR3. The order of the fields is D gene, clone size, J gene, V gene, CDR3 DNA, CDR3 protein. The D gene is left open where the match is weak. Only some rows state a clone size, as once, few, many or a class for expanded clones.

>-|-|TRBJ2-7|TRBV27
TGTGCCAGCATGATGGGCTATGCAGGGTCTTACGAGCAGTACTTC
CASMMGYAGSYEQYF
>-|-|TRBJ2-2|TRBV27
TGTGCCAGCAGTTTACTTTACACCGGGGAGCTGTTTTTT
CASSLLYTGELFF
>-|-|TRBJ1-6|TRBV19
TGTGCCAGTAGTATAGATCTCGCAGGGTCGACCAGTAGTTCACCCCTCCACTTT
CASSIDLAGSTSSSPLHF
>-|-|TRBJ1-1|TRBV6-6
TGTGCCAGCAGTGGGTTTAACACTGAAGCTTTCTTT
CASSGFNTEAFF
>-|-|TRBJ1-1|TRBV5-1
TGCGCCAGCAGCTTGGCCCCCGAGGGGATGGGCACTGAAGCTTTCTTT
CASSLAPEGMGTEAFF
>TRBD2|-|TRBJ2-7|TRBV6-6
TGTGCCAGCACTAAAAAGCGGGAACTCTCCTACGAGCAGTACTTC
CASTKKRELSYEQYF
>-|few|TRBJ1-1|TRBV6-5
TGTGCCAGCAGTTACTCTTGGGAGCAGGGCACTGAAGCTTTCTTT
CASSYSWEQGTEAFF
>-|-|TRBJ2-7|TRBV5-1
TGCGCCAGCAGCTTGGCCCCAGAAAACGAGCAGTACTTC
CASSLAPENEQYF
>TRBD1|-|TRBJ1-2|TRBV5-1
TGCGCCAGCAGCTTTACAGGGGAAGATGGCTACACCTTC
CASSFTGEDGYTF
>TRBD1|-|TRBJ1-6|TRBV7-9
TGTGCCAGCCGCGGACAGGGGGCTAACTCACCCCTCCACTTT
CASRGQGANSPLHF
>-|-|TRBJ2-7|TRBV6-5
TGTGCCACCGCGACCCGGGGTTACGAGCAGTACTTC
CATATRGYEQYF
>-|-|TRBJ2-2|TRBV28
TGTGCCAGCAGTTTAGGTCGGGAGCTGTTTTTT
CASSLGRELFF
>-|-|TRBJ2-2|TRBV28
TGTGCCAGCAGTTTAGTACGGAACACCGGGGAGCTGTTTTTT
CASSLVRNTGELFF
>-|-|TRBJ1-4|TRBV28
TGTGCCAGCAGTCCACCGGCAGTTACAAATGAAAAACTGTTTTTT
CASSPPAVTNEKLFF
>-|-|TRBJ1-1|TRBV18
TGTGCCAGCTCACCGATCCAACAGGGAGTCGGGGCTGAAGCTTTCTTT
CASSPIQQGVGAEAFF
>-|-|TRBJ1-1|TRBV6-6
TGTGCCAGCAGTTACCCGAACACTGAAGCTTTCTTT
CASSYPNTEAFF
>-|-|TRBJ2-1|TRBV18
TGTGCCAGCTCATCGACGGATTACAATGAGCAGTTCTTC
CASSSTDYNEQFF
>-|-|TRBJ2-2|TRBV2
TGTGCCAGCAGCCCCGGGCGACCCGCGAACACCGGGGAGCTGTTTTTT
CASSPGRPANTGELFF
>-|-|TRBJ2-2|TRBV7-9
TGTGCCAGCAGTGCACTAGCAGCGTCCGCCGGGGAGCTGTTTTTT
CASSALAASAGELFF
>-|-|TRBJ2-5|TRBV15
TGTGCCACCAGCAGAGAACCACAGAGCCAAGAGACCCAGTACTTC
CATSREPQSQETQYF
>-|-|TRBJ2-7|TRBV10-3
TGTGCCATCAGTGGGGGCATCGAGCAGTACTTC
CAISGGIEQYF
>-|-|TRBJ2-7|TRBV7-2
TGTGCCAGCAGACAAACAGGTGCCTACGAGCAGTACTTC
CASRQTGAYEQYF
>-|-|TRBJ1-1|TRBV2
TGTGCCAGCAGTGAAAGGCCTAACACTGAAGCTTTCTTT
CASSERPNTEAFF